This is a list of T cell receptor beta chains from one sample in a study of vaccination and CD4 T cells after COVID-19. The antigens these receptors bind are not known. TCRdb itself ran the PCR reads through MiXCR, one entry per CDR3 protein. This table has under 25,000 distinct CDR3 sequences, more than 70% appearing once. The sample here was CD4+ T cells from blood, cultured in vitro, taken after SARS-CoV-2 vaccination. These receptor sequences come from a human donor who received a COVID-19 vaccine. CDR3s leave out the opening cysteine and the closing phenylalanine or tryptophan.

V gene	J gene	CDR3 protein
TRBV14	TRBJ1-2	ASSQVGGALNYGYT
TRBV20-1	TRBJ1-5	SARAGVRNQPQH
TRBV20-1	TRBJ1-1	SARVQGPGDTEAF
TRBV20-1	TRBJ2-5	SARSRGPVRTQY
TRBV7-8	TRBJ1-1	ASSPRRLPTLGAF
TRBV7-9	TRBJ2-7	ASSFPGKEDEQY
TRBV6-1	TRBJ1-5	ASSTQGSQPQH
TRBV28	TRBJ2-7	ASSVQGYEQY
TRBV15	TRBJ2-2	ATSRDQRTGARGGELF
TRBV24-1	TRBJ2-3	ATSDLHRGGDTQY
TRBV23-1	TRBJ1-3	ASSQRGPQNYGNTIY
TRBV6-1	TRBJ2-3	ASRTDRGTDTQY
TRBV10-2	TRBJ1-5	ASSTGVNQPQH
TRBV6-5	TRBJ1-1	ASSYSKGVQVNTEAF
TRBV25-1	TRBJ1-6	ASAITGDSPLH
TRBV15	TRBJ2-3	ATSRVGGRTDTQY
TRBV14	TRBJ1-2	ASSQADTAGYT
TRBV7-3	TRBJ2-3	ASSVPGLAGDTDTQY
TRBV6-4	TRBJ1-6	ASRETNNNSPLH
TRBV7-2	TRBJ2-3	ASSLRRGGTDTQY
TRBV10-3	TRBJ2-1	AISGLAGIHSYNEQF
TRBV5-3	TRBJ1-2	ASSLWTVGPYGYT
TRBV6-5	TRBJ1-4	ASSYDRGEEKLF
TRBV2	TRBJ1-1	ASSPQGANTEAF
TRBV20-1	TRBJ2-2	SARGDGADTGELF
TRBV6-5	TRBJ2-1	ASSFTSNEQF
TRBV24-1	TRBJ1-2	ATSALGGQGIYGYT
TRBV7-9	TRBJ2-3	ASSLNAGGADTQY
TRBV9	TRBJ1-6	ASGGRIRSQSPLH
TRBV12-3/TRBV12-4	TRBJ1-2	ASRTGGYSGYT
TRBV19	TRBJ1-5	ASSRDRNNQPQH
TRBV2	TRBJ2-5	ASRRQYQETQY
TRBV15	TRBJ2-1	ATSRDRAGGYNEQF
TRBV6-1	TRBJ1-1	ASRALSQGTEAF
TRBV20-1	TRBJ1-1	SASWDRGNVYTEAF